Listed below are T cell receptor beta chains from one sample, sequenced in a study of cytomegalovirus exposure and HLA in healthy donors. Profiling relied on immunoSEQ multiplex PCR, and the TCRdb table lists in-frame clones only, not all of them. The table has 150,000 to 250,000 clones, roughly 85% seen once. Sample: PBMCs. All receptors come from a woman in her 30s in good health and CMV-seropositive. The CDR3 runs from the conserved cysteine through the conserved F or W. The D gene is left open where the match is weak. For some rows the clone size is stated as once, few or many, or as a class when expanded; others skip it.

>-|TRBJ2-7|-|TRBV6-5
TGTGCCAGCAGACGAACAGTAACCTACGAGCAGTACTTC
CASRRTVTYEQYF
>-|TRBJ1-1|-|TRBV6-5
TGTGCCAGCAGATTGGACAGTGAAGCTTTCTTT
CASRLDSEAFF
>-|TRBJ1-2|TRBD1|TRBV7-9
TGTGCCAGCAGCTTAGCGGGGACAGGCTATGGCTACACCTTC
CASSLAGTGYGYTF
>-|TRBJ1-2|TRBD1|TRBV5-6
TGTGCCAGCAGCTTGGCCGGGACAGGGGGTAGAGGCTACACCTTC
CASSLAGTGGRGYTF
>-|TRBJ2-3|-|TRBV30
TGTGCCTGGAGGGGTTTGGGGGCAGGCACAGATACGCAGTATTTT
CAWRGLGAGTDTQYF
>-|TRBJ2-5|TRBD1|TRBV5-4
TGTGCCAGCAGCTCACCGGGACAGGAGACAGAGACCCAGTACTTC
CASSSPGQETETQYF
>-|TRBJ2-1|TRBD2|TRBV11-2
TGTGCCAGCAGCCATCGTACGGCTAGCGGGAGCCCCTCCTACAATGAGCAGTTCTTC
CASSHRTASGSPSYNEQFF
>-|TRBJ1-2|-|TRBV2
TGTGCCAGTACGTGGGAGGGCGACGGCTACACCTTC
CASTWEGDGYTF
>-|TRBJ2-1|-|TRBV30
TGTGCCTGGAGCCGGGGTTACAATGAGCAGTTCTTC
CAWSRGYNEQFF
>-|TRBJ1-5|-|TRBV4-1
TGCGCCAGCCGCCTGAACTTATTAGACTATCAGCCCCAGCATTTT
CASRLNLLDYQPQHF
>-|TRBJ2-1|TRBD1|TRBV5-1
TGCGCCAGCAGCCGGGACAGGGGGCTCTATGAGCAGTTCTTC
CASSRDRGLYEQFF
>-|TRBJ2-2|-|TRBV7-9
TGTGCCAGCAGCTTGGCCCCCATGGGGGAGCTGTTTTTT
CASSLAPMGELFF
>-|TRBJ1-1|-|TRBV10-3
TGTGCCATCAGGGGGGGGATGAACACTGAAGCTTTCTTT
CAIRGGMNTEAFF
>-|TRBJ2-4|TRBD1|TRBV2
TGTGCCAGCGTGGGACAGCAGGAGAAAAACATTCAGTACTTC
CASVGQQEKNIQYF
>-|TRBJ2-1|-|TRBV4-2
TGTGCCAGCAGCCAAGAACTAGTCTCCTACAATGAGCAGTTCTTC
CASSQELVSYNEQFF
>few|TRBJ2-3|TRBD1|TRBV5-5
TGTGCCAGCAGAGCAAAGACAGGGCGCACCTTCACAGATACGCAGTATTTT
CASRAKTGRTFTDTQYF
>once|TRBJ1-2|TRBD1|TRBV27
TGTGCCAGCAGCCGACAGGGGGCTAGGTATGGCTACACCTTC
CASSRQGARYGYTF
>-|TRBJ2-5|-|TRBV5-1
TGCGCCAGCAGCCCGGACGGGGGGACCCAGTACTTC
CASSPDGGTQYF
>-|TRBJ1-4|-|TRBV4-1
TGCGCCAGCAGCCAATCCGGACCGGGATTGAAGGAAAAACTGTTTTTT
CASSQSGPGLKEKLFF